This TCR beta chain was sequenced in a study of T cell changes during pregnancy in multiple sclerosis. The table came from immunoSEQ multiplex PCR; TCRdb's copy has only in-frame clones and leaves some out. This sample has roughly 51,000 clones, with 90% to 95% found just once. The CDR3 extends over 15 amino acids. V dropped 1 base and J dropped 1 base, with 10 bases sitting between them. The germline V gene encodes CDR1 SGHVS and CDR2 FNYEAQ. This sequence joins TRBV7-6 and TRBJ1-1; D is undetermined. This clonotype originated in a female donor with multiple sclerosis, enrolled in a pregnancy study. Sequencing used CD8+ T cells from peripheral blood mononuclear cells, obtained before pregnancy. The CDR3 sequence: CASSLEATRNTEAFF. In nucleotides, the CDR3 is TGTGCCAGCAGCTTAGAAGCTACGAGGAACACTGAAGCTTTCTTT.